Below are 31 T cell receptor beta chains sequenced from a single sample in a study of T cell responses to AZD1222 COVID-19 vaccine. Method: immunoSEQ multiplex PCR; TCRdb's copy keeps in-frame clones and lacks some. The table records some 100,000 clones, 80% to 90% of them present only once. Sample: peripheral blood, taken on day 0 of AZD1222 vaccination. Receptors were obtained from an adult in good health.

This chain joins TRBV7-2 and TRBJ1-2; 7 bases fit TRBD1. V dropped 7 bases and J dropped 2; count of bases not matched to a gene: 7. The CDR3 is made up of 14 amino acids. Germline V gene lookup returns CDR1 SGHTA and CDR2 FQGNSA. The CDR3 nucleotides are TGTGCCAGCATTCCGACAGGGTTAAACTATGGCTACACCTTC. Its protein is CASIPTGLNYGYTF.

The chain employs TRBV6-6 and TRBJ1-2; D may be TRBD1 (6 bases). The CDR3 totals 16 residues. CDR1 and CDR2 (germline): MNHNY, SVGAGI (reference sequence). The V end lost 2 bases, the J end lost 4 bases, and 17 bases lay between the germline ends. The chain's CDR3 is CASSYAGAGMSYGYTF. The DNA of the CDR3 is TGTGCCAGCAGTTACGCAGGGGCCGGTATGTCCTATGGCTACACCTTC.

This chain links TRBV6-4 with TRBJ1-6; D is ambiguous. CDR1 is MRHNA and CDR2 is SNTAGT in the germline V gene. The CDR3 runs to 13 residues. Trimming shortened V by 4 bases and J by 8 bases, and 9 bases separated the two germline ends. CDR3 protein: CASSAHMDSPLHF. Written as DNA, the CDR3 is TGTGCCAGCAGTGCCCATATGGATTCACCCCTCCACTTT.

The chain uses TRBV2 and TRBJ1-2; TRBD1 aligns across 7 bases. V lost 6 bases and J lost 4; bases outside the gene matches: 11. Germline V gene sequence: CDR1 SNHLY, CDR2 FYNNEI. The CDR3 has 15 amino acids. The CDR3 region has the DNA TGTGCCAGCAGGGCTAATTCGGGACAGAGCTATGGCTACACCTTC. Amino acid sequence: CASRANSGQSYGYTF.

The CDR3 DNA reads TGTGCCAGTAGTCCCCAGCATAGCGGGGGATACGAGCAGTACTTC. Translated: CASSPQHSGGYEQYF. The chain joins TRBV19 to TRBJ2-7, with 9 bases that match TRBD2. CDR1 and CDR2 (germline): LNHDA, SQIVND (reference sequence). CDR3 length: 15 residues. The junction had 9 bases not matched to a gene; V was cut back by 5 bases and J by 4 bases.

J is TRBJ2-1 and V is TRBV4-3; a possible D gene is TRBD1 (5 bases). This CDR3 has 17 amino acids. The V end lost 0 bases, the J end lost 2 bases, and 14 bases lay between the germline ends. Germline V gene sequence: CDR1 LGHNA, CDR2 YSLEER. The CDR3 bases are TGCGCCAGCAGCCAAGAGTGGTCCAGGGCCCCCTACAATGAGCAGTTCTTC. It yields the protein CASSQEWSRAPYNEQFF.

The chain carries TRBV7-9 and TRBJ2-3, with TRBD2 as a possible D gene (5 bases). CDR3 length: 11 residues. Germline CDR1 SEHNR, CDR2 FQNEAQ (reference sequence). The germline V and J ends were trimmed by 7 bases and 4 bases, with 6 bases remaining between them. CDR3 in amino acids: CASIGADTQYF. The DNA of the CDR3 is TGTGCCAGCATCGGGGCAGATACGCAGTATTTT.

The chain links TRBV9 to TRBJ2-1, with TRBD1 matching over 9 bases. The germline V gene encodes CDR1 SGDLS and CDR2 YYNGEE. The CDR3 has 17 residues. V lost 0 bases, J lost 7 bases, and 11 bases stayed unmatched. The CDR3 nucleotides are TGTGCCAGCAGCGTAGAGGGGAACAGGGGGCGTAAAAATGAGCAGTTCTTC. Residues: CASSVEGNRGRKNEQFF.

This chain links TRBV5-4 with TRBJ2-7, with 7 nucleotides matching TRBD1. This CDR3 region has 15 residues. J lost 4 bases, V lost 4 bases, and 11 bases had no gene match. Germline V gene sequence: CDR1 SGHNT, CDR2 YYREEE (reference sequence). CDR3 in DNA: TGTGCCAGCAGCCCAGGTAGGGACAGAGTTTACGAGCAGTACTTC. As protein: CASSPGRDRVYEQYF. Full variable domain (missing parts from reference TRBV5-4 and TRBJ2-7): ETGVTQSPTHLIKTRGQQVTLRCSSQSGHNTVSWYQQALGQGPQFIFQYYREEENGRGNFPPRFSGLQFPNYSSELNVNALELDDSALYLCASSPGRDRVYEQYFGPGTRLTVT.

The chain joins TRBV3-1 (or the pseudogene TRBV3-2) to TRBJ2-1, with 7 bases fitting TRBD2. After removal of 5 bases from V and 6 bases from J, the junction contained 16 bases not matched to a gene. CDR1 is LGHDT and CDR2 is YNNKEL in the germline V gene (reference sequence). The CDR3 consists of 17 residues. The CDR3 DNA is TGTGCCAGCAGCAGCGGACTAGGAAAGGGGTCGGGCAATGAGCAGTTCTTC. This encodes CASSSGLGKGSGNEQFF.

The chain uses TRBV9 and TRBJ2-6; 9 bases agree with TRBD1. Germline V gives CDR1 SGDLS, CDR2 YYNGEE. The CDR3 spans 18 residues. V dropped 4 bases and J dropped 1; count of bases not matched to a gene: 9. The CDR3 DNA reads as TGTGCCAGCAGCCCAAGCCCCGGGACAGGGTCTGGGGCCAACGTCCTGACTTTC. Residues: CASSPSPGTGSGANVLTF. Using reference TRBV9 and TRBJ2-6 for the parts outside the CDR3, the full variable domain is DSGVTQTPKHLITATGQRVTLRCSPRSGDLSVYWYQQSLDQGLQFLIQYYNGEERAKGNILERFSAQQFPDLHSELNLSSLELGDSALYFCASSPSPGTGSGANVLTFGAGSRLTVL.

V is TRBV9 and J is TRBJ2-7; 9 nucleotides match TRBD1. J gave up 4 bases and V 0 bases, and 8 bases lay outside the gene matches. Germline CDR1 is SGDLS and CDR2 is YYNGEE. The CDR3 is made up of 16 amino acids. The CDR3 bases are TGTGCCAGCAGCGTAGGGGGGACAGGGAGGGAATACGAGCAGTACTTC. Translation: CASSVGGTGREYEQYF.

The chain carries TRBV7-2 and TRBJ1-2, with TRBD1 identical over 11 bases. Germline trimming cut 5 bases from V and 1 base from J; bases unmatched to any gene: 15. The CDR3 has 19 amino acids. Germline loops: CDR1 SGHTA, CDR2 FQGNSA. DNA of the CDR3: TGTGCCAGCAGCCCGACCAGGGACAGGGGGTCCTTCGGTAACTATGGCTACACCTTC. Amino acid sequence: CASSPTRDRGSFGNYGYTF.

This clone was observed a single time. The chain has TRBV15 and TRBJ2-7; no clear D. Trimming cost V 4 bases and J 0 bases, with 7 bases left between them. This CDR3 region has 13 residues. Germline-derived CDR1 and CDR2 are LNHNV and YYDKDF (reference sequence). Here the CDR3 DNA reads TGTGCCACCAGCAAAGACATCTCCTACGAGCAGTACTTC. Residues: CATSKDISYEQYF.

V is TRBV19 and J is TRBJ2-5; 12 bases align to TRBD1. The CDR3 has 15 amino acids. CDR1 is LNHDA and CDR2 is SQIVND in the germline V gene (reference sequence). The junction had 7 bases not matched to a gene; V was cut back by 5 bases and J by 6 bases. CDR3 DNA sequence: TGTGCCAGTAGTGCCGGGACAGGGGGCGGGAAGACCCAGTACTTC. Its translation: CASSAGTGGGKTQYF.

The chain is built from TRBV19 and TRBJ1-2; the D is unclear. Germline-derived CDR1 and CDR2 are LNHDA and SQIVND (reference sequence). The CDR3 contains 14 residues. Trimming left V 4 bases short and J 4 bases short, with 13 bases between. Written as DNA, the CDR3 is TGTGCCAGTAGTAACCGGGAAGCCTTCTATGGCTACACCTTC. Translated, it gives CASSNREAFYGYTF. The complete variable domain, with remaining parts taken from reference TRBV19 and TRBJ1-2, reads DGGITQSPKYLFRKEGQNVTLSCEQNLNHDAMYWYRQDPGQGLRLIYYSQIVNDFQKGDIAEGYSVSREKKESFPLTVTSAQKNPTAFYLCASSNREAFYGYTFGSGTRLTVV.

This chain links TRBV2 with TRBJ1-2, with D possibly matching TRBD1 (5 bases). The ends were cut back, 6 bases at V and 4 bases at J, with 9 bases in the middle. The CDR3 has 12 residues. Germline CDR1 is SNHLY and CDR2 is FYNNEI. CDR3 DNA: TGTGCCAGCAGGGTTGACAGCTATGGCTACACCTTC. This encodes CASRVDSYGYTF.

The chain employs TRBV6-5 and TRBJ1-3; TRBD1 is a possible D gene (5 bases). The ends were cut back, 0 bases at V and 2 bases at J, with 5 bases in the middle. The CDR3 contains 14 residues. CDR1 and CDR2 (germline): MNHEY, SVGAGI. The CDR3 bases are TGTGCCAGCAGTTACTCGACAGCTGGAAACACCATATATTTT. Translating gives CASSYSTAGNTIYF.

Details on this clone: This CDR3 is also generated by other DNA sequences in the sample. The rearrangement uses TRBV5-1 and TRBJ1-5, with 8 nucleotides matching TRBD1. This CDR3 is 14 amino acids long. Looked up from germline, CDR1 is SGHRS and CDR2 is YFSETQ. The trim removed 2 bases at V and 6 bases at J, leaving 4 bases unmatched. The CDR3 DNA follows: TGCGCCAGCAGCTTAGGACAGGGCTCTCAGCCCCAGCATTTT. Residues: CASSLGQGSQPQHF.

This clone was recorded only once. The chain employs TRBV18 and TRBJ1-1, with D perhaps TRBD1 (5 bases). Between the trimmed V and J ends, which lost 3 bases and 6 bases, there was a span of 23 bases. Germline V gives CDR1 KGHSH, CDR2 LQKENI. The CDR3 extends over 17 amino acids. Here the CDR3 reads CASSPGLQGQMRAEAFF. The CDR3 DNA reads as TGTGCCAGCTCACCGGGCTTGCAGGGCCAGATGAGGGCTGAAGCTTTCTTT.

The chain combines TRBV10-2 with TRBJ2-1; D remains unclear. This CDR3 contains 12 residues. Trimming removed 6 bases at V and 4 bases at J, with 7 bases between. Germline values: CDR1 WSHSY, CDR2 SAAADI. The DNA for the CDR3 is TGCGCCAGCAGCTGGGGATACAATGAGCAGTTCTTC. Amino acids: CASSWGYNEQFF.

The chain joins TRBV6-6 to TRBJ2-7; either TRBD1 or TRBD2 may fit D (6 bases each). Germline-derived CDR1 and CDR2 are MNHNY and SVGAGI (reference sequence). Trimming removed 6 bases from V and 6 bases from J, with 18 bases in between. This CDR3 has 14 amino acids. The DNA of the CDR3 is TGTGCCAGCAGCCCCGAACGGGGGCGGGTCGAGCAGTACTTC. This encodes CASSPERGRVEQYF.

V and J are TRBV7-3 and TRBJ1-2; 7 bases line up with TRBD1. The germline gives CDR1 SGHTA, CDR2 FQGTGA. The CDR3 consists of 15 residues. The trim removed 5 bases at V and 0 bases at J, leaving 6 bases unmatched. As DNA, the CDR3 is TGTGCCAGCAGCGCCGGGACAGAAACTAACTATGGCTACACCTTC. This gives the protein CASSAGTETNYGYTF. Drawing the rest from reference TRBV7-3 and TRBJ1-2, the complete variable domain is GAGVSQTPSNKVTEKGKYVELRCDPISGHTALYWYRQSLGQGPEFLIYFQGTGAADDSGLPNDRFFAVRPEGSVSTLKIQRTERGDSAVYLCASSAGTETNYGYTFGSGTRLTVV.

This rearrangement joins TRBV5-1 to TRBJ1-4; D perhaps matches TRBD1 (5 bases). The CDR3 runs 15 residues. In germline, CDR1 is SGHRS, CDR2 YFSETQ. Deletions cut 5 bases from V and 3 bases from J, with 14 bases between. The chain's CDR3 is CASRQLGTANEKLFF. In nucleotides, the CDR3 is TGCGCCAGCAGACAACTGGGGACGGCTAATGAAAAACTGTTTTTT. The variable domain in full, completed from reference TRBV5-1 and TRBJ1-4, reads KAGVTQTPRYLIKTRGQQVTLSCSPISGHRSVSWYQQTPGQGLQFLFEYFSETQRNKGNFPGRFSGRQFSNSRSEMNVSTLELGDSALYLCASRQLGTANEKLFFGSGTQLSVL.

V and J are TRBV6-6 and TRBJ1-6, with 8 nucleotides matching TRBD1. Germline assignment: CDR1 MNHNY and CDR2 SVGAGI (reference sequence). The J segment lost 8 bases and the V segment lost 5 bases, leaving 8 bases of the junction unmatched. This CDR3 is 15 amino acids long. The CDR3 DNA reads TGTGCCAGCAGTGGGGGGACAGGTATTCATTCACCCCTCCACTTT. Protein product: CASSGGTGIHSPLHF.

This clone was seen a single time. This sequence joins TRBV7-2 and TRBJ2-5, with D tentatively TRBD2 (6 bases). This CDR3 contains 15 residues. V gave up 5 bases and J gave up 1 base, with 14 bases separating them. Germline V gene data show CDR1 as SGHTA and CDR2 as FQGNSA. CDR3 region: CASSLGGLRQETQYF. The CDR3 DNA reads as TGTGCCAGCAGCCTGGGGGGACTGCGCCAAGAGACCCAGTACTTC.

This chain links TRBV6-5 with TRBJ1-1, with D perhaps matching TRBD1 (6 bases). CDR1 and CDR2 (germline): MNHEY, SVGAGI. The CDR3 has 15 residues. V was clipped by 6 bases and J by 0 bases, with 14 bases between them. DNA of the CDR3: TGTGCCAGCAGGGGTGGGACATTTATGAACACTGAAGCTTTCTTT. This encodes CASRGGTFMNTEAFF.

The rearrangement uses TRBV2 and TRBJ1-2, with 7 bases that match TRBD1. This CDR3 comprises 14 residues. Germline CDR1 SNHLY, CDR2 FYNNEI. J gave up 4 bases and V 5 bases, and 7 bases lay outside the gene matches. CDR3 nucleotides: TGTGCCAGCAGTCCCTTCAGGGGGTCCTATGGCTACACCTTC. Its translation is CASSPFRGSYGYTF.

A few counts support this clone. This chain joins TRBV18 and TRBJ1-3; a possible D gene is TRBD1 (6 bases). Germline V CDR1 and CDR2: KGHSH, LQKENI. CDR3 length: 17 amino acids. The V end lost 3 bases, the J end lost 0 bases, and 15 bases lay between the germline ends. The CDR3 is CASSPRRGTVSGNTIYF. The CDR3 DNA reads as TGTGCCAGCTCACCGCGGAGGGGGACCGTCTCTGGAAACACCATATATTTT.

This clone was found a few times. The chain couples TRBV4-2 to TRBJ1-2; TRBD1 agrees at 9 bases. This CDR3 contains 19 residues. Germline V lookup: CDR1 LGHNA, CDR2 YNFKEQ. Losses at the gene ends were 0 bases for V and 7 bases for J; bases not matched to a gene: 18. The CDR3 nucleotides are TGTGCCAGCAGCCAAGATATGGTTACAGGGGGCGCGTCGTCCCTTGGCTACACCTTC. It yields the protein CASSQDMVTGGASSLGYTF.

The chain couples TRBV18 to TRBJ1-3; a possible D gene is TRBD1 (5 bases). The CDR3 spans 15 residues. In germline, CDR1 is KGHSH, CDR2 LQKENI. V lost 4 bases, J lost 0 bases, and 10 bases lay in between. CDR3 nucleotide sequence: TGTGCCAGCTCACAGGACATCAGCTCTGGAAACACCATATATTTT. It is translated as CASSQDISSGNTIYF. The full variable domain, rest sourced from reference TRBV18 and TRBJ1-3, is NAGVMQNPRHLVRRRGQEARLRCSPMKGHSHVYWYRQLPEEGLKFMVYLQKENIIDESGMPKERFSAEFPKEGPSILRIQQVVRGDSAAYFCASSQDISSGNTIYFGEGSWLTVV.